This T cell receptor beta chain was captured by sequencing in a study of PD-1 blockade in classical Hodgkin lymphoma. Profiled with immunoSEQ multiplex PCR; TCRdb holds only in-frame clones, not every one. Of fewer than 7,500 clones in the sample, 60% to 85% were seen once. All trial patients relapsed after autologous stem cell transplantation. The V gene end was trimmed by 6 bases and the J gene end by 2 bases; junction bases not matched to a gene: 6. The CDR3 is made up of 16 amino acids. Germline CDR1 reads SNHLY; CDR2 reads FYNNEI. This clone was detected once. The source of this sequence is a human donor with classical Hodgkin lymphoma. The rearrangement joins TRBV2 to TRBJ2-1; 11 nucleotides agree with TRBD2. Sequencing used peripheral blood mononuclear cells (PBMCs), obtained at baseline. CDR3 sequence reads: CASSPTSGTTYNEQFF. The CDR3 region has the DNA TGTGCCAGCAGCCCGACTAGCGGGACCACCTACAATGAGCAGTTCTTC.